This TCR beta chain stems from a study of blood T cell repertoires in COVID-19. Per germline, CDR1 SGDLS and CDR2 YYNGEE. The CDR3 has 14 amino acids. Between the trimmed V and J ends, which lost 7 bases and 4 bases, there was a span of 17 bases. Here immunoSEQ multiplex PCR was the method, and the copy in TCRdb shows in-frame clones only, minus some. The data hold 85,000 to 110,000 clones, with approximately 86% observed a single time. The chain links TRBV9 to TRBJ2-5; D is perhaps TRBD2 (6 bases). This sequence was found in a human donor in a cohort sampled during active COVID-19. The sample consisted of peripheral blood. The CDR3 sequence is CASSLREEGETQYF. In DNA form, the CDR3 reads TGTGCCAGCTCCCTCAGGGAGGAAGGAGAGACCCAGTACTTC.